Listed below are T cell receptor beta chains from one sample, sequenced in a study of blood T cell repertoires in COVID-19. TCRdb's table, derived via immunoSEQ multiplex PCR, lists solely in-frame clones and lacks some. The sample yields around 300,000 clones, around 87% seen once. The sample comprised PBMCs or T cells enriched from blood (not recorded which). These receptors were obtained from a woman in her 30s who had recovered from COVID-19. The CDR3 runs from the conserved cysteine through the conserved F or W. A D gene is named only where the DNA matches it firmly. Size values are once, few and many counts, or a class for expanded clones, and some rows have none.

>TRBV28|.|.|TRBJ2-3
TGTGCCAGCACCCTTAGGGGCGAAGATACGCAGTATTTT
CASTLRGEDTQYF
>TRBV7-2|.|TRBD1|TRBJ1-4
TGTGCCAGCAGCTGGGGCAGGGGGACTAATGAAAAACTGTTTTTT
CASSWGRGTNEKLFF
>TRBV5-4|once|TRBD1|TRBJ1-4
TGTGCCAGCAGCGGAGGGGGCGAAAAACTGTTTTTT
CASSGGGEKLFF
>TRBV7-8|few|.|TRBJ1-6
TGTGCCAGCAGCTCCCCAGGTAAAGGGGCGGATAATTCACCCCTCCACTTT
CASSSPGKGADNSPLHF
>TRBV28|few|.|TRBJ1-4
TGTGCCAGCCGCGGGTCAACTAATGAAAAACTGTTTTTT
CASRGSTNEKLFF
>TRBV5-5|.|TRBD2|TRBJ2-2
TGTGCCAGCAGCTTCGGGAGGCCCAGGGTTGGAGTGACCGGGGAGCTGTTTTTT
CASSFGRPRVGVTGELFF
>TRBV10-3|few|.|TRBJ1-5
TGTGCCATCAGTGAGGGTGGGACGGGGGATCAGCCCCAGCATTTT
CAISEGGTGDQPQHF
>TRBV12-5|.|.|TRBJ1-1
TGTGCTAGTGGTTTGTCAAGCCGAACTGAAGCTTTCTTT
CASGLSSRTEAFF
>TRBV6-5|.|TRBD1|TRBJ2-1
TGTGCCAGCAGTTCACGGGACAGGGTGGTTGGTGAGCAGTTCTTC
CASSSRDRVVGEQFF
>TRBV7-3|once|TRBD2|TRBJ2-1
TGTGCCAGCAGCTCACCGGGGGGGTCTCGAAATGAGCAGTTCTTC
CASSSPGGSRNEQFF
>TRBV2|.|.|TRBJ2-5
TGTGCCAGCAGTGACGGGGTTGGGGAGACCCAGTACTTC
CASSDGVGETQYF
>TRBV4-1|.|TRBD1|TRBJ1-1
TGCGCCAGCAGCCGGACAGGGGCGAACACTGAAGCTTTCTTT
CASSRTGANTEAFF
>TRBV19|.|TRBD2|TRBJ2-3
TGTGCCAGTGAATCCAGCGGGGGCTTTCCGGATACGCAGTATTTT
CASESSGGFPDTQYF
>TRBV24-1|.|.|TRBJ2-3
TGTGCCACCAGTGATTCACAGGGCGGAGAAGGCACAGATACGCAGTATTTT
CATSDSQGGEGTDTQYF
>TRBV5-1|.|.|TRBJ1-5
TGCGCCAGCAGCTTGCAGGGCGGCAATCAGCCCCAGCATTTT
CASSLQGGNQPQHF
>TRBV6-2/TRBV6-3|.|.|TRBJ1-2
TGTGCCAGCAGTTATGGACAGTTCCCTAACTATGGCTACACCTTC
CASSYGQFPNYGYTF
>TRBV10-2|.|.|TRBJ1-5
TGCGCCAGCAGTGAGGGCAGGGGATCCAATCAGCCCCAGCATTTT
CASSEGRGSNQPQHF
>TRBV7-2|.|TRBD1|TRBJ1-1
TGTGCCAGCAGCTTAGCGATAACAGGGGGCACTGAAGCTTTCTTT
CASSLAITGGTEAFF
>TRBV18|once|.|TRBJ2-5
TGTGCCAGCTCACCTTCTGGCAGGGTCCCGGAGACCCAGTACTTC
CASSPSGRVPETQYF
>TRBV4-3|once|.|TRBJ2-1
TGCGCCAGCAGCCAAGAGACAGAGTATGAGCAGTTCTTC
CASSQETEYEQFF
>TRBV28|.|.|TRBJ2-7
TGTGCCAGCAGAATGACAGGTCGCGAGCAGTACTTC
CASRMTGREQYF
>TRBV6-5|.|.|TRBJ2-3
TGTGCCAGCAGTCTGGGACTCGCCACAGATACGCAGTATTTT
CASSLGLATDTQYF
>TRBV18|.|.|TRBJ1-1
TGTGCCAGCTCACGACAGACGGGTATGAACACTGAAGCTTTCTTT
CASSRQTGMNTEAFF
>TRBV7-9|.|.|TRBJ1-1
TGTGCCAGCAGCCTCGTGTCCACTGAAGCTTTCTTT
CASSLVSTEAFF
>TRBV29-1|.|TRBD1|TRBJ1-5
TGCAGCGTTGGATGGACAGGGACTCAGCCCCAGCATTTT
CSVGWTGTQPQHF
>TRBV9|.|.|TRBJ2-2
TGTGCCAGCAGCGTAGAAGGGGTTTTGGGGGAGCTGTTTTTT
CASSVEGVLGELFF
>TRBV6-2/TRBV6-3|.|TRBD1|TRBJ2-3
TGTGCCAGCAGTCCGAGGGGGCACACAGATACGCAGTATTTT
CASSPRGHTDTQYF